The clone carrying this TCR beta chain was counted ten times or more. As yet, its antigen is unknown. Diagnoses were made from clinical symptoms, serum measures (thyroxine and TRAb), thyroid ultrasound and orbital computed tomography. This entry belongs to a study of T cells in Graves' hyperthyroidism and ophthalmopathy. Study overall: Peripheral blood draws took place at initial diagnosis, ahead of any treatment.

Findings and caveats of the study: Stable hyperthyroidism was separated from ophthalmopathy by a model based on 13 V-J features. Most thyroid-expanded clonotypes above 0.001 were also found in blood.

V was shortened by 4 bases and J by 9 bases, with 10 bases between the two germline ends. CDR3 size: 12 residues. The germline gives CDR1 SEHNR, CDR2 FQNEAQ (reference sequence). Regions amplified from RNA transcripts were the TCR beta CDR3 regions. HTBI primers drove first-round RT-PCR of the TCR CDR3. In TCRdb, the multiplex PCR reads were re-called with MiXCR into one record per CDR3 protein. The profile covers hundreds of thousands of distinct CDR3 sequences, with 15% to 17% appearing a single time and roughly 25% taken by the ten largest. This TCR came from a woman in her late teens or twenties with Graves' hyperthyroidism that later progressed to Graves' ophthalmopathy. Sequencing was performed on blood. The chain combines TRBV7-9 with TRBJ1-3; D gene unclear. CDR3 region: CASSSPVRTIYF. For the CDR3, the DNA is TGTGCCAGCAGCTCCCCGGTCCGCACCATATATTTT.